The source of this T cell receptor beta chain is a study of identical twins. Whole-study results and caveats: The authors noted that invariant MAIT and iNKT cells could partly confound zero-insertion analyses.

Germline V gene data show CDR1 as MGHRA and CDR2 as YSYEKL. CDR3 size: 18 residues. V was clipped by 1 base and J by 0 bases; unmatched bases: 8. Only a few counts were recorded for this clonotype. What it recognizes is unknown. Unique molecular identifiers were in the cDNA, with template-switch universal primer binding. Each CDR3 protein is one row after TCRdb ran MiXCR on the 5' RACE reads. Of 700,000 or so distinct CDR3 sequences listed, over 8.5% are singletons. These data were also filed under a second study, of yellow fever vaccine responses in identical twins.

Sample: PBMCs. The V call is TRBV4-1, the J call TRBJ2-5; 10 bases agree with TRBD2. This TCR was sampled from a woman in her late teens or twenties in good health. The CDR3 DNA sequence: TGCGCCAGCAGCCAAGGACGGACTAGCGGAGGGTACCAAGAGACCCAGTACTTC. As protein: CASSQGRTSGGYQETQYF.